This TCR beta chain was identified in a study of blood T cell repertoires in COVID-19. Study at large: Researchers got acute and convalescent COVID-19 samples from the United States, Italy and Spain. PBMCs, B-cell-depleted T cells, or T cells were the source of the cDNA or gDNA that made up the material.

The germline V gene encodes CDR1 LNHNV and CDR2 YYDKDF (reference sequence). CDR3 length: 16 amino acids. The J segment lost 3 bases and the V segment lost 5 bases, leaving 12 bases of the junction unmatched. In the study's own analysis: Scientists estimated how many nucleated cells there were by amplifying reference gene primers. TCRdb's table, derived via immunoSEQ multiplex PCR, lists solely in-frame clones and lacks some. Clone size and V and J calls were adopted from that table, with D and trimming inferred from the DNA. The sample consists of 200,000 or so clones, almost 85% of them appearing once.

Sequencing used peripheral blood. The TCR sequence derives from a woman in her 70s with active or convalescent COVID-19. V usage is TRBV15 and J usage is TRBJ1-2; TRBD1 aligns across 7 bases. The DNA of the CDR3 is TGTGCCACCAGCGTAGGAATTACAGGGGTTGACTATGGCTACACCTTC. This translates into CATSVGITGVDYGYTF. Complete variable domain (other parts from reference TRBV15 and TRBJ1-2): DAMVIQNPRYQVTQFGKPVTLSCSQTLNHNVMYWYQQKSSQAPKLLFHYYDKDFNNEADTPDNFQSRRPNTSFCFLDIRSPGLGDTAMYLCATSVGITGVDYGYTFGSGTRLTVV.